A selection of T cell receptor beta chains follows, all from one sample in a study of cytomegalovirus exposure and HLA in healthy donors. Profiling relied on immunoSEQ multiplex PCR, and the TCRdb table lists in-frame clones only, not all of them. The data show fewer than 200,000 clones, about 86% seen once. Sample: PBMCs. Receptors originate from a woman aged 18-29 years in good health and CMV-seronegative. CDR3s include the opening cysteine and the closing phenylalanine or tryptophan.

V,J,CDR3
TRBV9,TRBJ2-1,CASSTGTITYNEQFF
TRBV6-1,TRBJ2-3,CASSEARVSPTDTQYF
TRBV27,TRBJ1-2,CASSLGGQGELYGYTF
TRBV7-8,TRBJ2-3,CASSYSGGIGDTQYF
TRBV6-5,TRBJ2-1,CASSPGTINEQFF
TRBV2,TRBJ1-1,CASRSGTGWNTEAFF
TRBV7-9,TRBJ2-1,CASSLARGYLYNEQFF
TRBV19,TRBJ1-1,CASSIGGSAEAFF
TRBV7-2,TRBJ2-7,CASSLGTGHSYEQYF
TRBV7-9,TRBJ2-2,CASSPLYKNTGELFF
TRBV7-9,TRBJ2-7,CASSPGTGETDEQYF
TRBV5-6,TRBJ1-4,CASSLSWDRVNEKLFF
TRBV30,TRBJ2-2,CAWRGQDVGELFF
TRBV2,TRBJ2-3,CASSEVSGGDTQYF
TRBV11-2,TRBJ2-7,CASSQAGSLSYEQYF
TRBV21-1,TRBJ1-2,CASTQAGVYGYTF
TRBV7-2,TRBJ2-1,CASSQISYPGLGNNEQFF
TRBV29-1,TRBJ2-7,CSVSGTGIEVYEQYF
TRBV5-5,TRBJ2-7,CASSLDGAVSYEQYF
TRBV12-5,TRBJ2-3,CASGPGSGGGTDTQYF
TRBV7-8,TRBJ2-3,CASSLGQTSGGADTQYF
TRBV29-1,TRBJ1-2,CSVEEGLVRQGAYTF
TRBV27,TRBJ1-1,CASSWVLGGMNTEAFF
TRBV11-2,TRBJ2-1,CASSLVAGLAGGVEQFF
TRBV6-5,TRBJ2-7,CASSSTRRDRGLGQYF
TRBV7-9,TRBJ2-7,CASSPGTGLYEQYF
TRBV10-3,TRBJ1-6,CAIRGTGGHSPLHF
TRBV19,TRBJ1-5,CASSIAGSQPQHF
TRBV2,TRBJ1-3,CASDRQGLIHSGNTIYF
TRBV29-1,TRBJ2-2,CSVETPNTGELFF
TRBV9,TRBJ2-1,CASSTPIMGGGPYNEQFF
TRBV18,TRBJ2-7,CASFSGQGEDEQYF
TRBV5-4,TRBJ1-5,CASSYSPTPSSNQPQHF
TRBV6-1,TRBJ2-3,CASRPDYRGTDTQYF
TRBV5-1,TRBJ2-7,CASSLMYRFSYEQYF
TRBV27,TRBJ2-1,CASRASGRMNNEQFF
TRBV28,TRBJ1-2,CASSSTGKSYYGYTF
TRBV7-3,TRBJ2-7,CASSLMEGSHEQYF
TRBV2,TRBJ1-3,CASSSGQGSGNTIYF
TRBV2,TRBJ2-3,CAGAGDGTDTQYF
TRBV6-1,TRBJ1-5,CASRVFRDWDQPQHF
TRBV6-5,TRBJ1-2,CASSPRVGGYTF
TRBV6-1,TRBJ1-3,CASIDNSGNTIYF
TRBV7-2,TRBJ1-3,CASSLGGGYSGNTIYF
TRBV19,TRBJ1-2,CASSKLLIQGLYGYTF
TRBV5-4,TRBJ2-7,CASSSPTSGRTYEQYF
TRBV5-1,TRBJ1-3,CASSSGTGFGNTIYF
TRBV11-2,TRBJ2-3,CASSQRLRTDTQYF
TRBV28,TRBJ1-5,CASIYRASNQPQHF
TRBV6-5,TRBJ2-3,CASSWRQPTDTQYF
TRBV7-2,TRBJ2-7,CASSAGADHEQYF
TRBV2,TRBJ2-7,CASSQQGYYEQYF
TRBV27,TRBJ2-5,CASSRQGGETQYF
TRBV2,TRBJ1-1,CASSEAQAFF
TRBV6-1,TRBJ1-6,CASRELYNSPLHF
TRBV2,TRBJ2-1,CAAGGGSRLGYNEQFF
TRBV30,TRBJ1-5,CAWSQSPATGAQPQHF
TRBV20-1,TRBJ2-1,CSARGGYEQFF
TRBV19,TRBJ1-5,CASTKDRGYSNQPQHF
TRBV27,TRBJ1-1,CASAPGTGPMNTEAFF